Below, 24 T cell receptor beta chains from the same sample are listed, as sequenced in a study of blood T cell repertoires in COVID-19. Generated by immunoSEQ multiplex PCR, the TCRdb table keeps only in-frame clones and is missing some. The sample yields around 250,000 clones, roughly 82% seen once. Material: peripheral blood. All receptors derive from a man older than 75 with acute or convalescent COVID-19.

This clone was picked up a small number of times. This rearrangement joins TRBV21-1 to TRBJ2-1; the table calls TRBD2, which could not be checked here. TRBV21-1 is an annotated pseudogene. The CDR3 is made up of 17 amino acids. CDR3 bases: TGTGCCAGCAGCAAAGAACCGGGGGACCGTTTGGACAATGAGCAGTTCTTC. It yields the protein CASSKEPGDRLDNEQFF.

V gene TRBV6-6 combines with J gene TRBJ1-3; a weak D match, TRBD1 (6 bases). V was cut by 7 bases and J by 0 bases, with 16 bases left in between. This CDR3 is built from 16 residues. CDR1 is MNHNY and CDR2 is SVGAGI in the germline V gene (reference sequence). The CDR3 reads CASITRGRSSGNTIYF. CDR3 nucleotides: TGTGCCAGCATCACCAGGGGAAGAAGCTCTGGAAACACCATATATTTT.

This clone was counted once. The chain carries TRBV12-3 or TRBV12-4 and TRBJ1-2, with a tentative D call TRBD1 (6 bases). The V end lost 2 bases, the J end lost 8 bases, and 12 bases lay between the germline ends. The CDR3 has 13 residues. The CDR3 DNA reads TGTGCCAGCAGTTTACGGGGGGGCGAAGGCTACACCTTC. Its translation is CASSLRGGEGYTF.

The chain employs TRBV7-2 and TRBJ2-5, with 10 nucleotides matching TRBD2. The CDR3 contains 15 residues. Germline V gene data show CDR1 as SGHTA and CDR2 as FQGNSA. Losses at the gene ends were 2 bases for V and 5 bases for J; bases not matched to a gene: 5. The CDR3 DNA reads as TGTGCCAGCAGCTTACTAGCGGGAGCTTGGGAGACCCAGTACTTC. It is translated as CASSLLAGAWETQYF.

The sample holds one count of this clone. This chain uses TRBV5-1 with TRBJ2-7, with D perhaps TRBD2 (6 bases). This CDR3 region has 14 residues. The germline CDR1 and CDR2 sequences are SGHRS and YFSETQ. The V end was cut by 4 bases, the J end by 4 bases, with 15 bases between. CDR3 protein: CASSGGTLEYEQYF. The DNA of the CDR3 is TGCGCCAGCAGCGGAGGGACCCTTGAGTACGAGCAGTACTTC.

This clone was counted a few times. The chain links TRBV5-5 to TRBJ1-1; TRBD1 aligns across 7 bases. In germline, CDR1 is SGHKS, CDR2 YYEKEE (reference sequence). The V gene end was trimmed by 2 bases and the J gene end by 0 bases; junction bases not matched to a gene: 1. The CDR3 runs 14 residues. CDR3 sequence reads: CASSFGTVNTEAFF. CDR3 sequence (DNA): TGTGCCAGCAGCTTCGGGACAGTGAACACTGAAGCTTTCTTT.

Comment on this clone: Other DNA sequences in the sample encode the same CDR3. This rearrangement joins TRBV10-3 to TRBJ1-2; the D gene is possibly TRBD1 (5 bases). V was cut by 3 bases and J by 5 bases, with 7 bases left in between. The CDR3 has 12 amino acids. Germline V gene sequence: CDR1 ENHRY, CDR2 SYGVKD. The CDR3 region has the DNA TGTGCCATCAGTGACGGGGGTTATGGCTACACCTTC. This sequence encodes CAISDGGYGYTF.

This sequence joins TRBV24-1 and TRBJ2-1; TRBD2 might be the D (6 bases). CDR3 length: 15 amino acids. Trimming stripped 1 base from V and 7 bases from J, with 13 bases between. Germline assignment: CDR1 KGHDR and CDR2 SFDVKD. CDR3 nucleotide sequence: TGTGCCACCAGTGATTTTCGGGGGACTCGGAATGAGCAGTTCTTC. As protein: CATSDFRGTRNEQFF.

V usage is TRBV7-8 and J usage is TRBJ2-1; 14 positions match TRBD2. The germline V gene has CDR1 SGHVS and CDR2 FQNEAQ. V was clipped by 2 bases and J by 4 bases; unmatched bases: 13. The CDR3 loop spans 20 amino acids. CDR3 in amino acids: CASSLIGTSGRDGRYNEQFF. The CDR3 DNA reads as TGTGCCAGCAGCTTAATTGGGACTAGCGGGAGAGATGGCCGATACAATGAGCAGTTCTTC.

This chain links TRBV19 with TRBJ1-1; 9 nucleotides line up with TRBD1. Germline V lookup: CDR1 LNHDA, CDR2 SQIVND (reference sequence). The CDR3 runs to 14 residues. With V trimmed by 4 bases and J by 3 bases, 3 bases remained unmatched. The CDR3 DNA sequence: TGTGCCAGTAGTACCAGGACAGGGGACACTGAAGCTTTCTTT. It encodes CASSTRTGDTEAFF.

In its sample, this clone was seen a few times. J is TRBJ1-5 and V is TRBV18, with a tentative D call TRBD1 (6 bases). This CDR3 comprises 17 residues. Germline V gives CDR1 KGHSH, CDR2 LQKENI. The V gene lost 5 bases and the J gene lost 2 bases, with 19 bases spanning the gap. CDR3 bases: TGTGCCAGCTCATCCAAAACAGGGATATCGGGCAATCAGCCCCAGCATTTT. Amino acid sequence: CASSSKTGISGNQPQHF. Based on the CDR3 plus reference TRBV18 and TRBJ1-5, the full variable domain is NAGVMQNPRHLVRRRGQEARLRCSPMKGHSHVYWYRQLPEEGLKFMVYLQKENIIDESGMPKERFSAEFPKEGPSILRIQQVVRGDSAAYFCASSSKTGISGNQPQHFGDGTRLSIL.

The rearrangement uses TRBV18 and TRBJ1-3; 7 positions match TRBD1. The germline V gene encodes CDR1 KGHSH and CDR2 LQKENI. CDR3 length: 16 amino acids. V lost 3 bases and J lost 0; bases outside the gene matches: 5. CDR3 bases: TGTGCCAGCTCACCTCTGGGGACAGCCTCTGGAAACACCATATATTTT. This encodes CASSPLGTASGNTIYF.

As regards this clone: The identical CDR3 is also encoded by other nucleotide sequences in the sample. This chain joins TRBV7-2 and TRBJ2-7, with D uncertain. V dropped 4 bases and J dropped 4 bases, with 5 bases sitting between them. This CDR3 region has 11 residues. Germline CDR1 is SGHTA and CDR2 is FQGNSA. The CDR3 DNA follows: TGTGCCAGCAGCTCCGTTTACGAGCAGTACTTC. Protein product: CASSSVYEQYF.

This rearrangement joins TRBV27 to TRBJ2-7; 8 nucleotides agree with TRBD1. Germline CDR1 and CDR2: MNHEY and SMNVEV (reference sequence). Germline trimming cut 5 bases from V and 9 bases from J; bases unmatched to any gene: 12. The CDR3 has 14 amino acids. The CDR3 DNA reads as TGTGCCAGCAGTCCCGGATTACAGGGGGAAAGGCAGTACTTC. This sequence encodes CASSPGLQGERQYF.

The rearrangement links TRBV5-6 to TRBJ2-1; 7 positions match TRBD1. With 6 bases clipped from V and 14 bases from J, the junction kept 11 bases outside the gene matches. Looked up from germline, CDR1 is SGHDT and CDR2 is YYEEEE. The length of the CDR3 is 12 residues. DNA for the CDR3: TGTGCCAGCAACAATCGGCAGGGACAGAAGTTCTTC. It is translated as CASNNRQGQKFF.

DNA for the CDR3: TGTGCCAGCAGCTTATTTCAACAGTCCGAAGCTTTCTTT. It codes for CASSLFQQSEAFF. The chain has TRBV7-9 and TRBJ1-1; D remains ambiguous. Between the trimmed V and J ends, which lost 2 bases and 8 bases, there was a span of 12 bases. Per germline, CDR1 SEHNR and CDR2 FQNEAQ (reference sequence). The CDR3 covers 13 residues.

The V call is TRBV10-3, the J call TRBJ1-4; 9 bases line up with TRBD1. CDR3 length equals 16 residues. V lost 3 bases, J lost 3 bases, and 5 bases stayed unmatched. From germline, CDR1 is ENHRY and CDR2 SYGVKD. The CDR3 here is CAISEWGTGPNEKLFF. Here the CDR3 DNA reads TGTGCCATCAGTGAATGGGGGACAGGGCCTAATGAAAAACTGTTTTTT.

This rearrangement joins TRBV6-5 to TRBJ2-7; tentatively, D is TRBD2 (6 bases). The CDR3 contains 14 residues. Trimming removed 7 bases from V and 0 bases from J, with 13 bases in between. Germline assignment: CDR1 MNHEY and CDR2 SVGAGI. Written as DNA, the CDR3 is TGTGCCAGCACCATGGGGGGAAGCTCCTACGAGCAGTACTTC. It codes for CASTMGGSSYEQYF.

The chain carries TRBV6-5 and TRBJ2-6, with D perhaps matching TRBD1 (6 bases). The CDR3 is 14 amino acids. CDR1 and CDR2 from the germline V gene are MNHEY and SVGAGI. V lost 6 bases to trimming and J lost 2 bases, with 8 bases between them. CDR3 in amino acids: CASRTGPGANVLTF. The CDR3 region has the DNA TGTGCCAGCAGGACAGGTCCTGGGGCCAACGTCCTGACTTTC.

This chain links TRBV5-1 with TRBJ2-5; no reliable D call. The V gene lost 4 bases and the J gene lost 3 bases, with 4 bases spanning the gap. Germline assignment: CDR1 SGHRS and CDR2 YFSETQ. The CDR3 is 11 residues long. The CDR3 DNA reads TGCGCCAGCAGCACGGAAGAGACCCAGTACTTC. It translates to CASSTEETQYF.

This clone was found a few times. The chain couples TRBV7-8 to TRBJ2-5; 8 bases line up with TRBD1. This CDR3 has 13 residues. CDR1 SGHVS and CDR2 FQNEAQ come from the germline V gene. V was clipped by 7 bases and J by 7 bases; unmatched bases: 8. In DNA form, the CDR3 reads TGTGCCAGCAATCAGGGGGCTAAGGGGACCCAGTACTTC. This sequence encodes CASNQGAKGTQYF.

The genes are TRBV6-5 and TRBJ1-1, with 7 bases fitting TRBD1. The CDR3 consists of 13 residues. The V segment lost 4 bases and the J segment 11 bases; nucleotides outside the gene matches: 10. Germline V lookup: CDR1 MNHEY, CDR2 SVGAGI. The CDR3 DNA sequence: TGTGCCAGCAGTTTCGGACAGGCTAGGTTGGCTTTCTTT. It encodes CASSFGQARLAFF.

The V call is TRBV28, the J call TRBJ1-5, with unresolved D. The CDR3 has 14 residues. Trimming took off 5 bases at V and 2 bases at J, with 10 bases between the two ends. Germline V gene lookup returns CDR1 MDHEN and CDR2 SYDVKM. CDR3 sequence (DNA): TGTGCCAGCAGTGAGTTCTTGGGCAATCAGCCCCAGCATTTT. Amino acids: CASSEFLGNQPQHF.

The chain uses TRBV18 and TRBJ2-2, with D hard to call. The CDR3 has 14 amino acids. The V gene's germline CDR1 is KGHSH and CDR2 LQKENI. Trimming stripped 2 bases from V and 5 bases from J, with 9 bases between. The CDR3 protein is CASSPNTRTGELFF. The CDR3 DNA reads as TGTGCCAGCTCACCAAACACCAGGACCGGGGAGCTGTTTTTT.